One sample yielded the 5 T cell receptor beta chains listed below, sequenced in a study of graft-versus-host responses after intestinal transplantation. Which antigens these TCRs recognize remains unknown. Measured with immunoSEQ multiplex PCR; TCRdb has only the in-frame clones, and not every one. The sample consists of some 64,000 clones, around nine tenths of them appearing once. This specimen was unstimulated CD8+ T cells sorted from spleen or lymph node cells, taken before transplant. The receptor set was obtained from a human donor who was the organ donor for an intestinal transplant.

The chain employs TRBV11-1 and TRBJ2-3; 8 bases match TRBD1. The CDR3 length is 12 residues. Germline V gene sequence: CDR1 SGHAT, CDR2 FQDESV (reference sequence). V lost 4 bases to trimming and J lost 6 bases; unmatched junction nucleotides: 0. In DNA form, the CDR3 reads TGTGCCAGCAGCTGGACAGGGGATACGCAGTATTTT. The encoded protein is CASSWTGDTQYF.

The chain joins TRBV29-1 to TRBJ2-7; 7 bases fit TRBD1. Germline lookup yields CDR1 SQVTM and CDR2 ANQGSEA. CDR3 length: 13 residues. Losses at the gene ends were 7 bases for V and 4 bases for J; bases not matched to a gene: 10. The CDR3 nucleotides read TGCAGCGCAACCGGGACAGACGCATACGAGCAGTACTTC. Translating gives CSATGTDAYEQYF.

For the CDR3, the DNA is TGTGCCAGCAGCCCCCCGGGACAGCTCTCCTACGAGCAGTACTTC. Translating it yields CASSPPGQLSYEQYF. This chain joins TRBV11-2 and TRBJ2-7, with TRBD1 matching over 7 bases. V lost 5 bases, J lost 0 bases, and 7 bases stayed unmatched. Germline values: CDR1 SGHAT, CDR2 FQNNGV. This CDR3 has 15 residues.

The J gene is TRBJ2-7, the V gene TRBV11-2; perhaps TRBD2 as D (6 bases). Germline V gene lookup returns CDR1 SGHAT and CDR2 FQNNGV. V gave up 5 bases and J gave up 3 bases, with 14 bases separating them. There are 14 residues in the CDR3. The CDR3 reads CASSGRDGYYEQYF. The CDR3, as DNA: TGTGCCAGCAGCGGGCGGGACGGTTACTACGAGCAGTACTTC.

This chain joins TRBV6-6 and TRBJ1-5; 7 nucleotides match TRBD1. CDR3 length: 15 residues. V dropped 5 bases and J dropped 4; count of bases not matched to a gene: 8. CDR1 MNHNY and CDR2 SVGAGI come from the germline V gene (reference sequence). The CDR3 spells CASSPPGTENQPQHF. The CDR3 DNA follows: TGTGCCAGCAGTCCACCGGGGACAGAGAATCAGCCCCAGCATTTT.